This T cell receptor (beta chain) came from a study of identical twins. Study-wide points: Shared out-of-frame alpha sequences (those common to twins) showed excess low generation probability. The presence of invariant MAIT and iNKT cells could partly confound analyses of zero-insertion sequences.

The table lists this clonotype with a few counts. Its antigen is not identified. Template switching added a universal primer binding site, and final cDNA carried unique molecular identifiers. Via MiXCR, TCRdb re-called the 5' RACE reads, giving one row per CDR3 protein. The data hold around 470,000 distinct CDR3 sequences, with approximately 15% observed a single time. A further study also used this sample, focusing on yellow fever vaccine responses in identical twins.

The sample was CD4+ T cells sorted from blood. The sequence derives from a woman under 30 in good health.

Here the CDR3 reads CASSLPRWAQIRSYEQYF. CDR3 coding DNA: TGTGCCAGCAGCTTACCTCGATGGGCGCAGATCAGGTCCTACGAGCAGTACTTC. The V call is TRBV11-2, the J call TRBJ2-7; D is uncertain. Germline V gene sequence: CDR1 SGHAT, CDR2 FQNNGV. The V gene lost 2 bases and the J gene lost 1 base, with 21 bases spanning the gap. This CDR3 is built from 18 residues.